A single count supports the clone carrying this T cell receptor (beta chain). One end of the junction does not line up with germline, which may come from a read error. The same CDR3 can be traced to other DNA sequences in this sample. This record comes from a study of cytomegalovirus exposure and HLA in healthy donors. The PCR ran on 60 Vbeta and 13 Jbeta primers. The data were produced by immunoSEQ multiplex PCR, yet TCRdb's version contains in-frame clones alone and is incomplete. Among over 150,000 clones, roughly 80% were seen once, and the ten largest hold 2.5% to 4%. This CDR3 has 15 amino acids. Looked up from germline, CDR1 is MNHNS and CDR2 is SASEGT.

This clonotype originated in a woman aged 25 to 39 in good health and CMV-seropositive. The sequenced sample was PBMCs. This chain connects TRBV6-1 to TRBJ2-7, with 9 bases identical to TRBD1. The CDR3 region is CASSERGTGGYEQYF. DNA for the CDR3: TGTGCCAGCAGTGAAAGAGGAACAGGGGGCTACGAGCAGTATTTC.